What follows are 7 T cell receptor beta chains derived from one specimen sequenced in a study of CD8 T cells in ankylosing spondylitis. One entry per CDR3 protein, called by TCRdb with MiXCR from the 5' RACE reads. The table shows 380,000 or so distinct CDR3 sequences, with around 20% occurring only once. Sequenced: blood, either unsorted or a sorted T cell fraction (not recorded which). Receptors were obtained from a male donor with ankylosing spondylitis or in good health (not recorded which).

The chain couples TRBV4-1 to TRBJ2-5; 8 positions agree with TRBD1. CDR3 size: 15 residues. Trimming cost V 5 bases and J 3 bases; bases outside gene matches: 8. Germline V lookup: CDR1 MGHRA, CDR2 YSYEKL. CDR3 amino acids: CASSSMAGGEETQYF. The CDR3 DNA reads as TGCGCCAGCAGCTCTATGGCAGGGGGCGAAGAGACCCAGTACTTC.

This clonotype appeared a few times. The rearrangement joins TRBV11-1 to TRBJ2-1; 12 bases align to TRBD2. V dropped 4 bases and J dropped 0; count of bases not matched to a gene: 10. The CDR3 is made up of 19 amino acids. The V gene's germline CDR1 is SGHAT and CDR2 FQDESV (reference sequence). The CDR3 spells CASSSRLAGARSSYNEQFF. The CDR3, as DNA: TGTGCCAGCAGCTCTAGACTAGCGGGGGCCAGGAGCTCCTACAATGAGCAGTTCTTC.

This clonotype was observed a handful of times. This chain connects TRBV20-1 to TRBJ1-1, with D possibly TRBD1 on 6 matching bases. CDR1 DFQATT and CDR2 SNEGSKA come from the germline V gene (reference sequence). This CDR3 comprises 16 residues. V was shortened by 3 bases and J by 3 bases, with 20 bases between the two germline ends. The CDR3 coding sequence is TGCAGTGCTAGCGAAGACCAGGGGTGGTGGGACACTGAAGCTTTCTTT. Encoded protein: CSASEDQGWWDTEAFF.

The chain employs TRBV7-9 and TRBJ2-7; unclear D gene. Germline CDR1 and CDR2: SEHNR and FQNEAQ (reference sequence). V lost 5 bases to trimming and J lost 1 base, with 9 bases between them. This CDR3 is built from 13 residues. CDR3 DNA: TGTGCCAGCAGCCCATGGAGTTCCTACGAGCAGTACTTC. Protein product: CASSPWSSYEQYF. The full variable domain, completed using reference TRBV7-9 and TRBJ2-7, is DTGVSQNPRHKITKRGQNVTFRCDPISEHNRLYWYRQTLGQGPEFLTYFQNEAQLEKSRLLSDRFSAERPKGSFSTLEIQRTEQGDSAMYLCASSPWSSYEQYFGPGTRLTVT.

This clonotype has a handful of counts. V usage is TRBV2 and J usage is TRBJ2-5; D is unclear. Germline CDR1 and CDR2: SNHLY and FYNNEI. The V end lost 4 bases, the J end lost 0 bases, and 15 bases lay between the germline ends. This CDR3 contains 16 residues. As DNA, the CDR3 is TGTGCCAGCAGTGTATCCGGCCCTGAGTACCAAGAGACCCAGTACTTC. As protein: CASSVSGPEYQETQYF.

J is TRBJ2-1 and V is TRBV29-1; possibly TRBD2 for D (6 bases). With 1 base removed from V and 4 bases from J, the gap between germline ends came to 14 bases. From germline, CDR1 is SQVTM and CDR2 ANQGSEA. The CDR3 sequence is 15 residues long. The chain's CDR3 is CSVEGLTRRYNEQFF. CDR3 in DNA: TGCAGCGTTGAAGGGTTGACTAGGAGATACAATGAGCAGTTCTTC.

J is TRBJ2-1 and V is TRBV4-1, with 9 bases lining up with TRBD1. This CDR3 spans 16 amino acids. Germline lookup yields CDR1 MGHRA and CDR2 YSYEKL. Trimming took 4 bases from V and 7 from J; bases not matched to a gene: 11. CDR3 bases: TGCGCCAGCAGCCCACGGCTAACAGGGGGCCAGAATGAGCAGTTCTTC. Protein sequence: CASSPRLTGGQNEQFF.